This TCR beta chain was captured by sequencing in a study of memory CD4+ T cells and cytomegalovirus serostatus. Germline-derived CDR1 and CDR2 are MDHEN and SYDVKM. V lost 5 bases, J lost 4 bases, and 13 bases lay in between. CDR3 size: 14 residues. With regard to this clone: The antigen is not known.

The study, taken as a whole, reports: 67 of 164 known CMV-associated TCRbeta sequences appeared in CD4+ memory. The CMV-associated TCR signature appears largely within the CD4+ memory repertoire.

Single viable CD3+CD4+CD8-CD45RO+ cells were sorted as the memory CD4+ T cells. Repertoires were generated with immunoSEQ multiplex PCR, while TCRdb's copy carries only in-frame clones and drops some. The profile shows approximately 70,000 clones, 70% to 80% of them singletons. The clonotype originates from an adult in good health and CMV-seropositive. The chain joins TRBV28 to TRBJ2-3, with D maybe TRBD1 (6 bases). Sequences were obtained from memory CD4+ T cells from blood. The CDR3 nucleotides are TGTGCCAGCAGTGATACAGGGAACGCAGATACGCAGTATTTT. It yields the protein CASSDTGNADTQYF.